This is a list of T cell receptor beta chains from one sample in a study of shared clonotypes between healthy human individuals. Sequenced by immunoSEQ multiplex PCR; TCRdb stores in-frame clones only, minus some. The sample shows 600,000 to 750,000 clones, about two thirds of them seen only once. Sequencing was done on a sample of memory CD4+ T cells sorted from blood. The receptors were sampled from a woman under 40 in good health. Both conserved end residues are part of each CDR3. The D gene is left open where the match is weak. Clone size appears in some rows only: once, few, many, or a class for an expanded clone.

CDR3: CASSLAPSNEKLFF; DNA: TGTGCCAGCAGCTTGGCCCCAAGCAATGAAAAACTGTTTTTT; size: NA; V: TRBV5-4; D: NA; J: TRBJ1-4
CDR3: CASGRITEAFF; DNA: TGTGCCAGCGGCCGTATTACTGAAGCTTTCTTT; size: NA; V: TRBV6-6; D: NA; J: TRBJ1-1
CDR3: CASSEGSGWMGEAFF; DNA: TGTGCCAGCAGTGAAGGGTCAGGATGGATGGGTGAAGCTTTCTTT; size: NA; V: TRBV6-1; D: NA; J: TRBJ1-1
CDR3: CASSKPGPGQGGETQYF; DNA: TGTGCCAGCAGCAAGCCCGGACCGGGACAGGGTGGTGAGACCCAGTACTTC; size: NA; V: TRBV5-4; D: TRBD1; J: TRBJ2-5
CDR3: CSVEVRVRQETQYF; DNA: TGCAGCGTTGAAGTTCGGGTCAGACAAGAGACCCAGTACTTC; size: NA; V: TRBV29-1; D: NA; J: TRBJ2-5
CDR3: CASSPAGFSTGELFF; DNA: TGTGCCAGCAGCCCCGCGGGGTTTTCCACCGGGGAGCTGTTTTTT; size: few; V: TRBV6-5; D: NA; J: TRBJ2-2
CDR3: CASSPREGNTEAFF; DNA: TGTGCCAGCTCACCACGGGAAGGGAACACTGAAGCTTTCTTT; size: NA; V: TRBV18; D: NA; J: TRBJ1-1
CDR3: CASGFTPTDTQYF; DNA: TGTGCTAGTGGTTTCACCCCCACAGATACGCAGTATTTT; size: few; V: TRBV12-5; D: NA; J: TRBJ2-3
CDR3: CAKPSRGQKNTGELFF; DNA: TGTGCCAAACCAAGCCGCGGCCAGAAGAACACCGGGGAGCTGTTTTTT; size: NA; V: TRBV28; D: NA; J: TRBJ2-2
CDR3: CASSERQVEGYTF; DNA: TGTGCCAGCAGTGAACGACAGGTGGAGGGCTACACCTTC; size: NA; V: TRBV6-1; D: NA; J: TRBJ1-2
CDR3: CASSISQGAIGEQYF; DNA: TGTGCCAGTAGTATTTCACAGGGGGCAATCGGGGAGCAGTACTTC; size: many; V: TRBV19; D: TRBD1; J: TRBJ2-7